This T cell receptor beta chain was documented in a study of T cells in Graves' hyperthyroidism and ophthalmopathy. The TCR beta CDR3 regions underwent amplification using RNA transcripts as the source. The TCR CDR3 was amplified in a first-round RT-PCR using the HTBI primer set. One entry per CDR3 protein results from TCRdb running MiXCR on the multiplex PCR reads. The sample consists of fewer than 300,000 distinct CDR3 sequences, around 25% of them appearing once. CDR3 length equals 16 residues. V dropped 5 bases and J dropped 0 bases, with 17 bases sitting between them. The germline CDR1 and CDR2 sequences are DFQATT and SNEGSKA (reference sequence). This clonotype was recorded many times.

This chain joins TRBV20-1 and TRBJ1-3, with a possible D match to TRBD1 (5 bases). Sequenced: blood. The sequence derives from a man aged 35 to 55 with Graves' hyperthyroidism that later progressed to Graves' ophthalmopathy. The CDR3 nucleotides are TGCAGTGCTTTTCAGCCGGGACGGAGCTCTGGAAACACCATATATTTT. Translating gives CSAFQPGRSSGNTIYF.